These 21 T cell receptor beta chains were all obtained from the same sample, sequenced in a study of PD-1 blockade in classical Hodgkin lymphoma. Assay: immunoSEQ multiplex PCR; the TCRdb copy retains only in-frame clones and omits some. Of around 16,000 clones listed, around 78% are singletons. The time point: cycle 4 day 1 (C4D1), after less than 7 weeks of nivolumab. Every patient was affected by relapse after autologous stem cell transplantation, while exposure to brentuximab vedotin was not uniform. The study purified CD4+ T cells from thawed PBMCs using magnetic negative selection. The sample consisted of CD4+ T cells from blood, taken before the fourth cycle of nivolumab. The receptors were sampled from a human donor with classical Hodgkin lymphoma.

The count of this clone is one. The chain carries TRBV5-1 and TRBJ2-2; TRBD2 agrees at 12 bases. This CDR3 spans 16 amino acids. Losses at the gene ends were 4 bases for V and 4 bases for J; bases not matched to a gene: 5. The germline V gene has CDR1 SGHRS and CDR2 YFSETQ. The CDR3 region is CASSELAGGGTGELFF. DNA of the CDR3: TGCGCCAGCAGCGAACTAGCGGGAGGTGGCACCGGGGAGCTGTTTTTT.

V and J are TRBV29-1 and TRBJ2-7, with 7 bases lining up with TRBD1. The CDR3 totals 11 residues. The V and J ends lost 6 bases and 5 bases, in that order; junction bases with no gene match: 4. CDR1 and CDR2 (germline): SQVTM, ANQGSEA. The CDR3: CSVEDRHEQYF. CDR3 nucleotides: TGCAGCGTAGAGGACAGGCACGAGCAGTACTTC.

The genes are TRBV5-1 and TRBJ2-1; weak D call: TRBD1 (6 bases). CDR1 is SGHRS, CDR2 YFSETQ, per germline. There are 15 residues in the CDR3. V was cut by 2 bases and J by 8 bases, with 17 bases left in between. CDR3 nucleotides: TGCGCCAGCAGCTTCCTGACAGGCACTAGGGATGAGCAGTTCTTC. This sequence encodes CASSFLTGTRDEQFF.

On this clone itself: A read error may produce the germline difference seen at one junction end. This chain links TRBV11-2 with TRBJ2-5; unclear D gene. Germline assignment: CDR1 SGHAT and CDR2 FQNNGV. The CDR3 is 14 amino acids. The CDR3 sequence is CASSLDLLRVPVDF. CDR3 bases: TGTGCCAGCAGCTTAGATCTTCTCCGAGTGCCGGTAGACTTC. The full variable domain, with the rest looked up from reference TRBV11-2 and TRBJ2-5, is EAGVAQSPRYKIIEKRQSVAFWCNPISGHATLYWYQQILGQGPKLLIQFQNNGVVDDSQLPKDRFSAERLKGVDSTLKIQPAKLEDSAVYLCASSLDLLRVPVDFGPGTRLLVL.

This chain connects TRBV5-1 to TRBJ2-2; weak D call: TRBD1 (5 bases). Germline V CDR1 and CDR2: SGHRS, YFSETQ. The V and J ends lost 2 bases and 4 bases respectively, with 12 bases between them. The CDR3 consists of 15 residues. CDR3 region: CASSLTGQITGELFF. As DNA, the CDR3 is TGCGCCAGCAGCTTAACAGGTCAAATCACCGGGGAGCTGTTTTTT.

The V call is TRBV27, the J call TRBJ2-1; D is unresolved. The germline V gene has CDR1 MNHEY and CDR2 SMNVEV (reference sequence). This CDR3 has 14 amino acids. V dropped 2 bases and J dropped 2 bases, with 7 bases sitting between them. CDR3 bases: TGTGCCAGCAGTTTAGTGGGCGCCTACAATGAGCAGTTCTTC. Translated: CASSLVGAYNEQFF.

The chain carries TRBV6-5 and TRBJ1-4; tentatively, D is TRBD1 (5 bases). The V end lost 5 bases, the J end lost 7 bases, and 17 bases lay between the germline ends. The CDR3 sequence is 15 residues long. Germline lookup yields CDR1 MNHEY and CDR2 SVGAGI. CDR3 coding DNA: TGTGCCAGCAGTCGTCAATCCGGGGCCCGTGAAAAACTGTTTTTT. This sequence encodes CASSRQSGAREKLFF.

The gene calls are TRBV19 and TRBJ1-1, with a possible D match to TRBD1 (5 bases). Germline V CDR1 and CDR2: LNHDA, SQIVND (reference sequence). Trimming left V 5 bases short and J 3 bases short, with 13 bases between. This CDR3 is built from 14 residues. The CDR3 sequence: CASSPKSGYTEAFF. For the CDR3, the DNA is TGTGCCAGTAGTCCAAAGTCAGGGTACACTGAAGCTTTCTTT.

V is TRBV4-1 and J is TRBJ2-7; D is possibly TRBD1 (6 bases). The length of the CDR3 is 15 residues. Trimming took 0 bases from V and 3 from J, leaving 12 bases between them. CDR1 MGHRA and CDR2 YSYEKL come from the germline V gene. CDR3 nucleotide sequence: TGCGCCAGCAGCCAAGAGGGGCAGGGGCGCTACGAGCAGTACTTC. Translating it yields CASSQEGQGRYEQYF.

This clone was counted a few times. V and J are TRBV28 and TRBJ1-2, with a tentative D call TRBD1 (5 bases). Per germline, CDR1 MDHEN and CDR2 SYDVKM. Between the trimmed V and J ends, which lost 5 bases and 5 bases, there was a span of 15 bases. The CDR3 sequence is 14 residues long. CDR3 sequence (DNA): TGTGCCAGCAGTCCGGGACGGCTCCTTTATGGCTACACCTTC. This gives the protein CASSPGRLLYGYTF.

V and J are TRBV18 and TRBJ1-3; 10 nucleotides match TRBD1. The V segment lost 4 bases and the J segment 4 bases; nucleotides outside the gene matches: 10. The CDR3 length is 17 residues. Per the germline V gene, CDR1 is KGHSH and CDR2 is LQKENI. The CDR3 protein is CASSQKTGGAGGNTIYF. In DNA, the CDR3 is TGTGCCAGCTCACAAAAGACAGGGGGCGCGGGCGGAAACACCATATATTTT.

This chain joins TRBV7-8 and TRBJ1-3, with 8 bases fitting TRBD1. The CDR3 is 16 amino acids. Germline V gene lookup returns CDR1 SGHVS and CDR2 FQNEAQ. Unmatched junction bases numbered 6, after V lost 1 base and J lost 4 bases. The CDR3 sequence is CASSLVGQELGNTIYF. The CDR3 nucleotides are TGTGCCAGCAGCTTAGTGGGACAGGAGTTAGGAAACACCATATATTTT.

This chain uses TRBV5-6 with TRBJ1-3; D is perhaps TRBD1 (6 bases). The CDR3 has 17 residues. The germline V and J ends were trimmed by 3 bases and 0 bases, with 16 bases remaining between them. Germline CDR1 and CDR2: SGHDT and YYEEEE. CDR3 coding DNA: TGTGCCAGCAGCTGGGGGCAGGTACGAGGCTCTGGAAACACCATATATTTT. This sequence encodes CASSWGQVRGSGNTIYF.

Relative to its sample, this clone is medium-sized. The chain uses TRBV6-6 and TRBJ1-2; D not certain. Trimming took 8 bases from V and 2 from J, leaving 9 bases between them. Germline V gives CDR1 MNHNY, CDR2 SVGAGI (reference sequence). The CDR3 has 12 amino acids. In nucleotides, the CDR3 is TGTGCCAGCGAGAGTGCAAACTATGGCTACACCTTC. Its protein product is CASESANYGYTF.

The chain carries TRBV2 and TRBJ1-1; 7 bases are shared with TRBD1. V lost 7 bases and J lost 0; bases outside the gene matches: 8. The CDR3 is 15 amino acids. Germline assignment: CDR1 SNHLY and CDR2 FYNNEI. CDR3 region: CASTLRGTVNTEAFF. CDR3 nucleotides: TGTGCCAGCACCCTACGAGGGACAGTGAACACTGAAGCTTTCTTT.

This clone was seen only once. This chain connects TRBV10-3 to TRBJ1-2, with a tentative D call TRBD1 (6 bases). The V end lost 5 bases, the J end lost 2 bases, and 24 bases lay between the germline ends. The CDR3 has 18 residues. CDR1 is ENHRY and CDR2 is SYGVKD in the germline V gene. CDR3 amino acids: CAISLGPNRRGENYGYTF. The CDR3, as DNA: TGTGCCATCAGTTTGGGGCCGAACCGCAGGGGCGAAAACTATGGCTACACCTTC.

The J gene is TRBJ2-7, the V gene TRBV25-1; possibly TRBD2 for D (6 bases). V was pared by 4 bases and J by 1 base, with 11 bases between. Germline CDR1 MGHDK, CDR2 SYGVNS. The CDR3 has 14 residues. CDR3 coding DNA: TGTGCCAGCAGTGCTTCCGGGACTTCCTACGAGCAGTACTTC. It translates to CASSASGTSYEQYF.

CDR3 loop: CASSLAQGAREQYF. The CDR3 DNA reads as TGCGCCAGCAGCTTGGCCCAGGGGGCGAGGGAGCAGTACTTC. V is TRBV5-1 and J is TRBJ2-7; 8 bases are shared with TRBD1. The junction had 6 bases not matched to a gene; V was cut back by 0 bases and J by 7 bases. Germline-derived CDR1 and CDR2 are SGHRS and YFSETQ. CDR3 size: 14 residues.

The chain joins TRBV19 to TRBJ2-7; 12 bases align to TRBD2. This CDR3 spans 15 amino acids. CDR1 and CDR2 (germline): LNHDA, SQIVND (reference sequence). V was clipped by 6 bases and J by 6 bases; unmatched bases: 9. This chain's CDR3 is CASSTGTSGSGEQYF. CDR3 coding DNA: TGTGCCAGTAGCACCGGGACTAGCGGGTCGGGCGAGCAGTACTTC.

The chain couples TRBV5-1 to TRBJ2-5, with no clear D. CDR3 length: 13 amino acids. Trimming stripped 0 bases from V and 4 bases from J, with 7 bases between. Per germline, CDR1 SGHRS and CDR2 YFSETQ. CDR3 DNA: TGCGCCAGCAGCTTGGGCAACGGAGAGACCCAGTACTTC. Translating it yields CASSLGNGETQYF.

The chain links TRBV29-1 to TRBJ2-6; D ambiguous. The germline gives CDR1 SQVTM, CDR2 ANQGSEA. With 7 bases removed from V and 1 base from J, the gap between germline ends came to 8 bases. The CDR3 length is 13 residues. The chain's CDR3 is CSALGSGANVLTF. CDR3 in DNA: TGCAGCGCCCTTGGGTCTGGGGCCAACGTCCTGACTTTC.